One sample yielded the 18 T cell receptor beta chains listed below, sequenced in a study of cytomegalovirus exposure and HLA in healthy donors. Profiled with immunoSEQ multiplex PCR; TCRdb holds only in-frame clones, not every one. The table includes around 130,000 clones, under 90% detected once. The sequencing sample was made of PBMCs. These receptors were taken from a man aged 25-45 years in good health and CMV-seronegative.

The J gene is TRBJ2-7, the V gene TRBV4-1; the D gene is possibly TRBD2 (6 bases). The CDR3 runs to 14 residues. Per the germline V gene, CDR1 is MGHRA and CDR2 is YSYEKL. V shed 4 bases and J shed 6 bases, with 16 bases lying between them. In DNA, the CDR3 is TGCGCCAGCAGCCGTCCCGACTTAGCGGTCGAGCAGTACTTC. Translating gives CASSRPDLAVEQYF.

The gene calls are TRBV4-1 and TRBJ1-1; D not resolved. The germline V gene encodes CDR1 MGHRA and CDR2 YSYEKL. The CDR3 consists of 14 residues. V was cut by 3 bases and J by 3 bases, with 11 bases left in between. CDR3 amino acids: CASSHPAGDTEAFF. CDR3 in DNA: TGCGCCAGCAGCCACCCGGCGGGAGACACTGAAGCTTTCTTT.

The chain couples TRBV5-4 to TRBJ2-7, with 12 bases aligning to TRBD2. Germline lookup yields CDR1 SGHNT and CDR2 YYREEE (reference sequence). This CDR3 has 14 amino acids. The V and J ends lost 4 bases and 7 bases, in that order; junction bases with no gene match: 6. CDR3 amino acids: CASSPLAGGNEQYF. The DNA for the CDR3 is TGTGCCAGCAGCCCTCTAGCGGGGGGGAATGAGCAGTACTTC.

With regard to this clone: The junction departs from germline at one end; a sequencing error may be responsible. This chain uses TRBV7-9 with TRBJ2-7; a weak D match, TRBD2 (5 bases). The germline gives CDR1 SEHNR, CDR2 FQNEAQ (reference sequence). The CDR3 spans 15 residues. The CDR3 DNA sequence: TGTGCCAGCAGCTTAACGAGGGTTCCCTCCGACGAGCAGTACTTC. Protein: CASSLTRVPSDEQYF.

The DNA for the CDR3 is TGTGCCAGCAGCCTACAGGGAGTAATATCCTATAATTCACCCCTCCACTTT. This translates into CASSLQGVISYNSPLHF. The chain recombines TRBV2 with TRBJ1-6; tentative D call: TRBD1 (6 bases). CDR1 is SNHLY and CDR2 is FYNNEI in the germline V gene. CDR3 length: 17 residues. V was cut by 6 bases and J by 1 base, with 16 bases left in between.

The rearrangement uses TRBV9 and TRBJ2-1; 8 nucleotides line up with TRBD1. CDR1 and CDR2 (germline): SGDLS, YYNGEE. This CDR3 contains 14 residues. V lost 4 bases, J lost 5 bases, and 5 bases stayed unmatched. Here the CDR3 reads CASSTEGQDNEQFF. CDR3 nucleotide sequence: TGTGCCAGCAGCACAGAGGGACAGGACAATGAGCAGTTCTTC.

This clone was counted only a few times. V usage is TRBV6-1 and J usage is TRBJ2-7; D call uncertain. V was cut by 2 bases and J by 0 bases, with 2 bases left in between. The CDR3 runs 12 residues. Germline values: CDR1 MNHNS, CDR2 SASEGT. The CDR3 nucleotides are TGTGCCAGCAGTGAACTCTCCTACGAGCAGTACTTC. Its protein product is CASSELSYEQYF.

V is TRBV5-6 and J is TRBJ2-2; 10 bases align to TRBD2. V lost 1 base, J lost 6 bases, and 0 bases stayed unmatched. This CDR3 comprises 14 residues. The V gene's germline CDR1 is SGHDT and CDR2 YYEEEE. CDR3: CASSLSGGAGELFF. The CDR3, as DNA: TGTGCCAGCAGCTTGAGCGGGGGGGCCGGGGAGCTGTTTTTT.

This chain uses TRBV2 with TRBJ1-2; D perhaps matches TRBD1 (6 bases). The CDR3 is 13 residues long. In germline, CDR1 is SNHLY, CDR2 FYNNEI. The V end was cut by 6 bases, the J end by 7 bases, with 15 bases between. Written as DNA, the CDR3 is TGTGCCAGCAGGGACAGTTACCAGGGTGGCTACACCTTC. Its translation: CASRDSYQGGYTF.

This clone was detected a few times. The V gene is TRBV2, the J gene TRBJ1-2; tentative D call: TRBD1 (5 bases). Germline CDR1 is SNHLY and CDR2 is FYNNEI. V lost 6 bases, J lost 7 bases, and 12 bases lay in between. The length of the CDR3 is 12 residues. CDR3 sequence reads: CASSLAGSGYTF. CDR3 DNA: TGTGCCAGCAGCTTGGCAGGGTCTGGCTACACCTTC.

A note on this clone: The sample contains more than one DNA sequence encoding this CDR3. The rearrangement links TRBV6-6 to TRBJ1-5; TRBD1 agrees at 9 bases. The CDR3 runs 14 residues. Germline-derived CDR1 and CDR2 are MNHNY and SVGAGI (reference sequence). V dropped 2 bases and J dropped 6; count of bases not matched to a gene: 2. CDR3 residues: CASSYGQGSQPQHF. As DNA, the CDR3 is TGTGCCAGCAGTTACGGACAGGGGAGTCAGCCCCAGCATTTT.

The chain couples TRBV18 to TRBJ1-5; no clear D. The CDR3 runs to 15 residues. V lost 2 bases, J lost 0 bases, and 8 bases lay in between. Germline V CDR1 and CDR2: KGHSH, LQKENI. The CDR3 is CASSPGSFSNQPQHF. Here the CDR3 DNA reads TGTGCCAGCTCACCAGGCAGTTTTAGCAATCAGCCCCAGCATTTT.

CDR3 DNA: TGTGCCAGCAGCGGTGCGACAGGAAACTATGGCTACACCTTC. It yields the protein CASSGATGNYGYTF. The rearrangement links TRBV5-6 to TRBJ1-2; D possibly corresponds to TRBD1 (6 bases). CDR3 size: 14 residues. The germline V and J ends were trimmed by 4 bases and 2 bases, with 12 bases remaining between them. Germline V gene sequence: CDR1 SGHDT, CDR2 YYEEEE.

This chain links TRBV7-9 with TRBJ1-1, with a tentative D call TRBD1 (5 bases). CDR3 size: 13 residues. Trimming pared 3 bases from V and 4 bases from J, leaving 9 bases between. CDR1 SEHNR and CDR2 FQNEAQ come from the germline V gene (reference sequence). The DNA of the CDR3 is TGTGCCAGCAGCTTTGGGCAGGGCACTGAAGCTTTCTTT. Encoded protein: CASSFGQGTEAFF.

This rearrangement joins TRBV27 to TRBJ2-7; D not resolved. The ends were cut back, 0 bases at V and 1 base at J, with 13 bases in the middle. CDR3 size: 16 residues. Germline V CDR1 and CDR2: MNHEY, SMNVEV (reference sequence). CDR3 coding DNA: TGTGCCAGCAGTTTATCGTGGGCCGCAGGATCCTACGAGCAGTACTTC. Translation gives CASSLSWAAGSYEQYF.

The chain uses TRBV7-2 and TRBJ1-6; D remains unclear. CDR3 length: 15 residues. Between the trimmed V and J ends, which lost 4 bases and 6 bases, there was a span of 13 bases. In germline, CDR1 is SGHTA, CDR2 FQGNSA. The CDR3 bases are TGTGCCAGCAGCTCAACTTCTACCGCTAATTCACCCCTCCACTTT. Translating it yields CASSSTSTANSPLHF.

V is TRBV28 and J is TRBJ1-5, with 11 bases fitting TRBD1. The CDR3 has 17 residues. Trimming at V came to 6 bases and at J to 0 bases, leaving 7 bases not matched to a gene. Germline V gene data show CDR1 as MDHEN and CDR2 as SYDVKM. CDR3 sequence (DNA): TGTGCCAGCAGGGACCGGGACAGGGGGGATAGCAATCAGCCCCAGCATTTT. This gives the protein CASRDRDRGDSNQPQHF.

The V and J genes are TRBV5-4 and TRBJ2-7; TRBD2 aligns across 7 bases. CDR3 length equals 14 residues. V was clipped by 2 bases and J by 1 base; unmatched bases: 3. The germline CDR1 and CDR2 sequences are SGHNT and YYREEE (reference sequence). The CDR3 sequence: CASSFPGGSYEQYF. The CDR3 bases are TGTGCCAGCAGCTTTCCGGGGGGATCCTACGAGCAGTACTTC.